Listed here are 20 T cell receptor beta chains from one sample, sequenced in a study of early stage breast cancer tumors. Clones were read by immunoSEQ multiplex PCR, and TCRdb kept only the in-frame ones, dropping some. The table lists some 35,000 clones, less than 80% of them singletons. Sequencing input: blood. Receptors were obtained from a person between 55 and 70 years old with breast cancer.

This chain connects TRBV6-5 to TRBJ2-5, with a tentative D call TRBD2 (6 bases). Trimming removed 7 bases from V and 0 bases from J, with 12 bases in between. Looked up from germline, CDR1 is MNHEY and CDR2 is SVGAGI. This CDR3 is built from 14 residues. CDR3 sequence reads: CASTGVSHQETQYF. In DNA form, the CDR3 reads TGTGCCAGCACGGGGGTATCACACCAAGAGACCCAGTACTTC.

The V gene is TRBV10-3, the J gene TRBJ2-1, with 8 bases identical to TRBD2. The length of the CDR3 is 15 residues. Germline lookup yields CDR1 ENHRY and CDR2 SYGVKD. After removal of 11 bases from V and 4 bases from J, the junction contained 13 bases not matched to a gene. The CDR3 nucleotides read TGTGCCTCCCGGAGGGCGGGGGGTGCTTACAATGAGCAGTTCTTC. This encodes CASRRAGGAYNEQFF.

A single count supports this clone. The chain couples TRBV2 to TRBJ1-1; D gene unclear. The germline V gene encodes CDR1 SNHLY and CDR2 FYNNEI. The CDR3 has 13 residues. Trimming cost V 11 bases and J 0 bases, with 13 bases left between them. The CDR3 nucleotides read TGTGCCTCTTGGAAGGCATTGAACACTGAAGCTTTCTTT. It codes for CASWKALNTEAFF.

The chain uses TRBV9 and TRBJ2-2, with 7 positions matching TRBD1. Germline loops: CDR1 SGDLS, CDR2 YYNGEE. The V and J ends lost 3 bases and 9 bases, in that order; junction bases with no gene match: 8. This CDR3 spans 14 amino acids. The CDR3 DNA reads TGTGCCAGCAGCGCGCGACAGGGTATGAGGGAGCTGTTTTTT. It specifies CASSARQGMRELFF.

The J gene is TRBJ1-2, the V gene TRBV11-2, with D possibly matching TRBD1 (5 bases). The germline V gene has CDR1 SGHAT and CDR2 FQNNGV. V was pared by 5 bases and J by 4 bases, with 23 bases between. The CDR3 runs to 17 residues. The CDR3 DNA reads as TGTGCCAGCAGCGGCGGGGCAGGGCGGCGTCCCATCTATGGCTACACCTTC. Amino acids: CASSGGAGRRPIYGYTF.

V is TRBV7-8 and J is TRBJ1-1; TRBD1 agrees at 9 bases. The V segment lost 4 bases and the J segment 5 bases; nucleotides outside the gene matches: 8. The V gene's germline CDR1 is SGHVS and CDR2 FQNEAQ. The CDR3 is made up of 15 amino acids. CDR3 loop: CASSYTQGARTEAFF. CDR3 DNA sequence: TGTGCCAGCAGCTATACACAGGGGGCGCGAACTGAAGCTTTCTTT.

The chain joins TRBV2 to TRBJ1-2; no clear D gene. Germline CDR1 SNHLY, CDR2 FYNNEI. This CDR3 spans 12 amino acids. V was pared by 8 bases and J by 8 bases, with 15 bases between. The CDR3, as DNA: TGTGCCAGCCGTTCGGCGGGGAAAGGCTACACCTTC. The encoded protein is CASRSAGKGYTF. Based on the CDR3 plus reference TRBV2 and TRBJ1-2, the full variable domain is EPEVTQTPSHQVTQMGQEVILRCVPISNHLYFYWYRQILGQKVEFLVSFYNNEISEKSEIFDDQFSVERPDGSNFTLKIRSTKLEDSAMYFCASRSAGKGYTFGSGTRLTVV.

This chain connects TRBV9 to TRBJ2-3; 11 positions match TRBD2. The germline V gene has CDR1 SGDLS and CDR2 YYNGEE. The CDR3 is made up of 17 amino acids. J gave up 6 bases and V 5 bases, and 14 bases lay outside the gene matches. This CDR3 is CASSQRTSGSTADTQYF. The CDR3 nucleotides are TGTGCCAGCAGTCAAAGGACTAGCGGGTCCACTGCCGATACGCAGTATTTT.

This clone was found a few times. The J gene is TRBJ2-2, the V gene TRBV19; 7 bases are a match to TRBD1. Trimming cost V 1 base and J 1 base; bases outside gene matches: 3. Germline V lookup: CDR1 LNHDA, CDR2 SQIVND (reference sequence). The CDR3 runs 16 residues. This CDR3 reads CASSIARTGNTGELFF. The CDR3 nucleotides are TGTGCCAGTAGTATAGCTCGGACAGGGAACACCGGGGAGCTGTTTTTT. Supplemented by reference TRBV19 and TRBJ2-2, the full variable domain reads DGGITQSPKYLFRKEGQNVTLSCEQNLNHDAMYWYRQDPGQGLRLIYYSQIVNDFQKGDIAEGYSVSREKKESFPLTVTSAQKNPTAFYLCASSIARTGNTGELFFGEGSRLTVL.

This clone was seen only once. This sequence joins TRBV4-2 and TRBJ1-2; D is ambiguous. V was shortened by 0 bases and J by 4 bases, with 6 bases between the two germline ends. The V gene's germline CDR1 is LGHNA and CDR2 YNFKEQ. The CDR3 length is 13 residues. The CDR3 sequence is CASSQDLFYGYTF. In nucleotides, the CDR3 is TGTGCCAGCAGCCAAGATCTTTTCTATGGCTACACCTTC.

The gene calls are TRBV2 and TRBJ1-1; the match to TRBD1 covers 7 bases. Germline V gives CDR1 SNHLY, CDR2 FYNNEI. V was clipped by 6 bases and J by 10 bases; unmatched bases: 8. This CDR3 contains 12 residues. CDR3 residues: CASRTPGGVAFF. The DNA of the CDR3 is TGTGCCAGCAGGACCCCAGGGGGGGTAGCTTTCTTT.

In regard to this clone: A junction boundary mismatches the germline segment, possibly from a read error. Other DNA sequences from this sample encode an identical CDR3 as well. The chain recombines TRBV29-1 with TRBJ2-3, with D possibly TRBD2 on 5 matching bases. Germline V lookup: CDR1 SQVTM, CDR2 ANQGSEA. This CDR3 spans 12 amino acids. As DNA, the CDR3 is TGCAGCGTTGATCTAGACGGGGATACACAGTATTTT. Translation: CSVDLDGDTQYF.

The chain carries TRBV5-1 and TRBJ1-6; no definite D call. The CDR3 has 16 amino acids. Deletions cut 1 base from V and 10 bases from J, with 18 bases between. Looked up from germline, CDR1 is SGHRS and CDR2 is YFSETQ. Written as DNA, the CDR3 is TGCGCCAGCAGCTTGAAACAAGGCGCAGGAAACTCACCCCTCCACTTT. Translating it yields CASSLKQGAGNSPLHF.

This chain joins TRBV10-3 and TRBJ1-5, with 7 bases fitting TRBD1. V shed 3 bases, J shed 1 base, and the junction held 3 bases outside the gene matches. Germline loops: CDR1 ENHRY, CDR2 SYGVKD. This CDR3 comprises 15 residues. CDR3 sequence reads: CAISDGQESNQPQHF. Here the CDR3 DNA reads TGTGCCATCAGTGACGGACAGGAAAGCAATCAGCCCCAGCATTTT.

The chain carries TRBV5-1 and TRBJ1-2; D call uncertain. This CDR3 is built from 12 residues. The V gene's germline CDR1 is SGHRS and CDR2 YFSETQ. The V gene lost 0 bases and the J gene lost 2 bases, with 2 bases spanning the gap. The CDR3 region has the DNA TGCGCCAGCAGCTTGGCAAACTATGGCTACACCTTC. This encodes CASSLANYGYTF.

The chain links TRBV6-5 to TRBJ2-5, with D perhaps matching TRBD2 (6 bases). Trimming shortened V by 2 bases and J by 3 bases, and 10 bases separated the two germline ends. This CDR3 contains 14 residues. Germline values: CDR1 MNHEY, CDR2 SVGAGI. The CDR3 region is CASSYRDSKETQYF. Written as DNA, the CDR3 is TGTGCCAGCAGTTACCGGGACTCGAAAGAGACCCAGTACTTC.

V is TRBV9 and J is TRBJ2-3; D is possibly TRBD1 or TRBD2 (6 bases each). Trimming removed 4 bases at V and 5 bases at J, with 20 bases between. This CDR3 is built from 16 residues. Germline CDR1 SGDLS, CDR2 YYNGEE. The CDR3: CASSPRGGTQRDTQYF. The CDR3 DNA reads TGTGCCAGCAGCCCGAGAGGGGGGACCCAGAGAGATACGCAGTATTTT.

The chain's CDR3 is CASSLTGSYGYTF. For the CDR3, the DNA is TGCGCCAGCAGCCTGACAGGGAGCTATGGCTACACCTTC. The gene calls are TRBV5-1 and TRBJ1-2; 7 bases fit TRBD1. Germline assignment: CDR1 SGHRS and CDR2 YFSETQ. The length of the CDR3 is 13 residues. Trimming removed 4 bases from V and 4 bases from J; junction bases left unmatched: 4. The variable domain in full, with the rest retrieved from reference TRBV5-1 and TRBJ1-2, is KAGVTQTPRYLIKTRGQQVTLSCSPISGHRSVSWYQQTPGQGLQFLFEYFSETQRNKGNFPGRFSGRQFSNSRSEMNVSTLELGDSALYLCASSLTGSYGYTFGSGTRLTVV.

This clone has a single count. This rearrangement joins TRBV5-6 to TRBJ1-3; tentative D call: TRBD1 (6 bases). The germline gives CDR1 SGHDT, CDR2 YYEEEE. Trimming cost V 4 bases and J 2 bases, with 10 bases left between them. The CDR3 has 14 amino acids. In DNA form, the CDR3 reads TGTGCCAGCAGCCTACAGGGTGCTGGAAACACCATATATTTT. Protein: CASSLQGAGNTIYF.

The CDR3 reads CASSRAVWGAEETQYF. The CDR3 nucleotides are TGTGCCAGCAGCCGGGCCGTCTGGGGAGCAGAGGAGACCCAGTACTTC. This chain connects TRBV4-2 to TRBJ2-5; TRBD2 is a possible D gene (5 bases). Per the germline V gene, CDR1 is LGHNA and CDR2 is YNFKEQ. The length of the CDR3 is 16 residues. V lost 4 bases and J lost 5, with 20 bases in between.